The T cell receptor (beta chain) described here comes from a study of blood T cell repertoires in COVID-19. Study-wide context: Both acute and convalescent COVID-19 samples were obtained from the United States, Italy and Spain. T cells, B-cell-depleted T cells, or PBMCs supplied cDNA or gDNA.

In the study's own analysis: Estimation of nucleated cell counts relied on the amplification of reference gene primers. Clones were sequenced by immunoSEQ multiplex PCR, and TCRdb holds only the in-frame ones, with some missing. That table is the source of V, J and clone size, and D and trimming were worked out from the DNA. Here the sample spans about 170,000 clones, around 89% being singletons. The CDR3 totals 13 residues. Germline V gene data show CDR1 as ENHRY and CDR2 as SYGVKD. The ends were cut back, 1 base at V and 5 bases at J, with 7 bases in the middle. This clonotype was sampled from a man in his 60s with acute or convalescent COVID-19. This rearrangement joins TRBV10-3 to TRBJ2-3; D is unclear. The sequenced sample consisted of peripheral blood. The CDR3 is CAISEFGGDTQYF. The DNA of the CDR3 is TGTGCCATCAGTGAGTTCGGTGGAGATACGCAGTATTTT.